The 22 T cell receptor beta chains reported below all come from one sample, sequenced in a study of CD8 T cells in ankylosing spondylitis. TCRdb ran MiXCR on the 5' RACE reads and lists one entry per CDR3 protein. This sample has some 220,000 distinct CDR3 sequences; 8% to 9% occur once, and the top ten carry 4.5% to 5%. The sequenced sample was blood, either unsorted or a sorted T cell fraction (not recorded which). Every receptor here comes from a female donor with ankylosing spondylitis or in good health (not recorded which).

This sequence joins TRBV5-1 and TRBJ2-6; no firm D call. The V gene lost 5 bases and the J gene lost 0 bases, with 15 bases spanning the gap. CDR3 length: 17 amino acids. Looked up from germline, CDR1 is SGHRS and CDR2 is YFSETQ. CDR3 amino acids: CASSAETHHSGANVLTF. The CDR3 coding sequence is TGCGCCAGCAGTGCCGAGACGCACCACTCTGGGGCCAACGTCCTGACTTTC.

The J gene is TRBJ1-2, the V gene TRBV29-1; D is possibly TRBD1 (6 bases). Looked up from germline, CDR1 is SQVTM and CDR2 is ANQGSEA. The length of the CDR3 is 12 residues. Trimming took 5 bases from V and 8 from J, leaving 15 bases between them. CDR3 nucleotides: TGCAGCGTTTACGGGGGGGGCAGCGGCTACACCTTC. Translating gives CSVYGGGSGYTF.

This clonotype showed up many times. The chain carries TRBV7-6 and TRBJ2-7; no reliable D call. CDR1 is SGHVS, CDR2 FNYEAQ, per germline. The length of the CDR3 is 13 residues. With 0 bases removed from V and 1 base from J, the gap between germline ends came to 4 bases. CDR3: CASSLAWSYEQYF. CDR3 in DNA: TGTGCCAGCAGCTTAGCGTGGTCCTACGAGCAGTACTTC.

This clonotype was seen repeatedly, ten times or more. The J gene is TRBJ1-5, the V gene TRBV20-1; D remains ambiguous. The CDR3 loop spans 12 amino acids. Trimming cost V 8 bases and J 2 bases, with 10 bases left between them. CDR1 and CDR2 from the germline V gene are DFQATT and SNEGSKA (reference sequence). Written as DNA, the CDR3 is TGCAGTACCCCCTTGGGCAATCAGCCCCAGCATTTT. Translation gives CSTPLGNQPQHF.

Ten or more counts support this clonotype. In DNA, the CDR3 is TGTGCCAGCAGTTCGGACGGTTCGCAGACCGGGGAGCTGTTTTTT. Translation gives CASSSDGSQTGELFF. The chain uses TRBV12-3 or TRBV12-4 and TRBJ2-2, with D unclear. V gave up 4 bases and J gave up 5 bases, with 14 bases separating them. There are 15 residues in the CDR3.

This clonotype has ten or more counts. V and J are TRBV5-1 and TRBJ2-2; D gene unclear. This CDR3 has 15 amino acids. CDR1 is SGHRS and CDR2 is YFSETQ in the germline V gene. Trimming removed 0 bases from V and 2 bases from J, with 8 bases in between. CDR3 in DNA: TGCGCCAGCAGCTTGGAACCCGATAACACCGGGGAGCTGTTTTTT. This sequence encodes CASSLEPDNTGELFF.

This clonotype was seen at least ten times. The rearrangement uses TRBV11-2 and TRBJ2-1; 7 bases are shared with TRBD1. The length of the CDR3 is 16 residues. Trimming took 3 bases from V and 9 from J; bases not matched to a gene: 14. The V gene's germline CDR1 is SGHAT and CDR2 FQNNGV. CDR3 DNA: TGTGCCAGCAGCTTCCCTCGACACCGACAGGGCGCTGAGCAGTTCTTC. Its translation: CASSFPRHRQGAEQFF.

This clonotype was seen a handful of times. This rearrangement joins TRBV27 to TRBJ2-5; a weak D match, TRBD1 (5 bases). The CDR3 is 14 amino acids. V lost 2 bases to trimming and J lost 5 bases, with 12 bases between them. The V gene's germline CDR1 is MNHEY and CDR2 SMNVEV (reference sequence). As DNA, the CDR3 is TGTGCCAGCAGTTTACAGGCCCCAGGGGAGACCCAGTACTTC. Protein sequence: CASSLQAPGETQYF.

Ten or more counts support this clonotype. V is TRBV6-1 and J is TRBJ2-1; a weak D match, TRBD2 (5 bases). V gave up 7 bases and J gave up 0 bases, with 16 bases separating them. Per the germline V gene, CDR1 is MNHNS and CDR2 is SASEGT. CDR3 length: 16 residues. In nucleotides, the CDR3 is TGTGCCAGCACTAAGTATGGGAGTAGCTCCTACAATGAGCAGTTCTTC. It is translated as CASTKYGSSSYNEQFF.

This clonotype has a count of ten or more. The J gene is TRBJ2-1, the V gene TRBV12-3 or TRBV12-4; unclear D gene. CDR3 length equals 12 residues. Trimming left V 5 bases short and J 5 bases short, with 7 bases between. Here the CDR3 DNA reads TGTGCCAGCAGTGGCCCCCACAATGAGCAGTTCTTC. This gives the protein CASSGPHNEQFF.

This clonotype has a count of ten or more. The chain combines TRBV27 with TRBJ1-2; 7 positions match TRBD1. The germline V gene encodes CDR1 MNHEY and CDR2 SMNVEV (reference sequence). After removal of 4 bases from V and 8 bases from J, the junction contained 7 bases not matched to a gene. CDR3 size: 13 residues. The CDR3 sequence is CASSSRQGYGYTF. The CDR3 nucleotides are TGTGCCAGCAGTTCCCGACAGGGTTACGGCTACACCTTC.

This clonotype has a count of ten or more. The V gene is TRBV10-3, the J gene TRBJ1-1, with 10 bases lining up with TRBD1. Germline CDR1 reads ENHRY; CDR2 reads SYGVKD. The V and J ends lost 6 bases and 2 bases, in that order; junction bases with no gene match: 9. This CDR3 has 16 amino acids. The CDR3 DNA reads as TGTGCCATCAGAGGGCCGGGACAGGGGAGAAACACTGAAGCTTTCTTT. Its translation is CAIRGPGQGRNTEAFF.

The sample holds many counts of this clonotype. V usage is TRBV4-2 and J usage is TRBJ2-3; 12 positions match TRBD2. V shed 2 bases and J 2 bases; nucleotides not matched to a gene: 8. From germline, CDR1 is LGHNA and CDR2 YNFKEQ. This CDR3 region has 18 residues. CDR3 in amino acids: CASSQPARLAGDTDTQYF. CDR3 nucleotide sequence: TGTGCCAGCAGCCAACCAGCACGACTAGCGGGAGACACAGATACGCAGTATTTT.

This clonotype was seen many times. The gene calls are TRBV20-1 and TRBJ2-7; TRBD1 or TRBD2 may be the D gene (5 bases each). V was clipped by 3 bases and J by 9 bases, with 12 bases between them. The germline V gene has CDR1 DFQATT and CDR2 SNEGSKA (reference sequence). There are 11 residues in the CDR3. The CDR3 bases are TGCAGTGCTAGTTATAGAGGGGTGCAGTACTTC. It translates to CSASYRGVQYF.

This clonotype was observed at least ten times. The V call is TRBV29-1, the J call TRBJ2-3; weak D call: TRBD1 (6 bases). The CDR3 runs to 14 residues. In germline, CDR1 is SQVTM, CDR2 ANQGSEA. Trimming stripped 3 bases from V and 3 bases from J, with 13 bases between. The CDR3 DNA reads TGCAGCGTTGAGGCACAGGGCGTTACAGATACGCAGTATTTT. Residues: CSVEAQGVTDTQYF.

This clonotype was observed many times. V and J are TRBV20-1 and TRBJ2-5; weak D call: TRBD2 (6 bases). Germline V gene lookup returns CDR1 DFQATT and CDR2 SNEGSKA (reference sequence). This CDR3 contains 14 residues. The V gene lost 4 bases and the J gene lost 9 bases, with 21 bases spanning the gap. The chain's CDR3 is CSATQERRDGAQYF. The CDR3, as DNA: TGCAGTGCTACGCAAGAGCGGAGGGACGGGGCCCAGTACTTC.

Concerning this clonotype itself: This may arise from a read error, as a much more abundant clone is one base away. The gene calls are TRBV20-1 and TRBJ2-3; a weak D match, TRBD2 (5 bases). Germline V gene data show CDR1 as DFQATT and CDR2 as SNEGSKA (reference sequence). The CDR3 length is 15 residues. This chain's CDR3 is CSTRDPRRGTDTQYF. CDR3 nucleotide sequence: TGCAGTACTAGAGATCCTAGGCGGGGCACAGATACGCAGTATTTT.

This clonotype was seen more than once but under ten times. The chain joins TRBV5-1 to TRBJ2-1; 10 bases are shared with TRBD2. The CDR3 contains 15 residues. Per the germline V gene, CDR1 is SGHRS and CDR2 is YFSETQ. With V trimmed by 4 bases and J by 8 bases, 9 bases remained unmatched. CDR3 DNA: TGCGCCAGCAGCGCCCGGACTAGCGGCGGGGATGAGCAGTTCTTC. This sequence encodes CASSARTSGGDEQFF. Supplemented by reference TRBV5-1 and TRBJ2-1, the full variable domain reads KAGVTQTPRYLIKTRGQQVTLSCSPISGHRSVSWYQQTPGQGLQFLFEYFSETQRNKGNFPGRFSGRQFSNSRSEMNVSTLELGDSALYLCASSARTSGGDEQFFGPGTRLTVL.

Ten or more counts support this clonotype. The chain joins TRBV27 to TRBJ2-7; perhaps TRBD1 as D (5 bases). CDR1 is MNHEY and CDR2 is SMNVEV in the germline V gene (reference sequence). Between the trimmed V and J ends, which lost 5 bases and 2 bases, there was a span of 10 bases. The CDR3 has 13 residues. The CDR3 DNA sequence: TGTGCCAGCAGTATTCAACAGGCCTACGAGCAGTACTTC. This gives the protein CASSIQQAYEQYF.

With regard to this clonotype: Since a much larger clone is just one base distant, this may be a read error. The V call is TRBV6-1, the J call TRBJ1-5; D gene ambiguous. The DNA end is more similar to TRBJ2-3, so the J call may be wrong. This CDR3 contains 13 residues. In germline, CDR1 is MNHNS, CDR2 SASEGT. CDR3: CASSDLRNQPQYF. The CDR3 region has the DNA TGTGCCAGCAGTGATCTGCGGAATCAGCCCCAGTATTTT.

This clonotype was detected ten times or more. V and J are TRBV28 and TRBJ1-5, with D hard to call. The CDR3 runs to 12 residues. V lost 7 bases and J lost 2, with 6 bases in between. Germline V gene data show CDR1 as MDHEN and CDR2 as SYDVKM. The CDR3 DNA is TGTGCCAGCAAAAAGGGCAATCAGCCCCAGCATTTT. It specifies CASKKGNQPQHF.

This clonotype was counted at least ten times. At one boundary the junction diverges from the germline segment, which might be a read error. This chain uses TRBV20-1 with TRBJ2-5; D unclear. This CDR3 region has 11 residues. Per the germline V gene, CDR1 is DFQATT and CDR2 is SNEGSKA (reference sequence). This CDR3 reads CSVRRQETQYF. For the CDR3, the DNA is TGCAGTGTTAGACGGCAAGAGACCCAGTACTTC.